Listed below are T cell receptor beta chains from one sample, sequenced in a study of T-cell reconstitution after alpha-beta-depleted transplantation in children. TCRdb processed the PCR reads anew with MiXCR; each CDR3 protein has one entry. The table has 600,000 to 700,000 distinct CDR3 sequences, roughly 15% seen once. This material consisted of PBMCs from the stem cell graft donor, taken from the stem cell graft. Receptors originate from a human donor who donated a stem cell graft to a child with acute myeloid leukemia. Both conserved end residues are trimmed from each CDR3. A D gene is named only where the DNA matches it firmly.

TRBJ2-3 TRBV7-2 - ASSLAGITDTQY
TRBJ2-5 TRBV20-1 TRBD2 SAGTSGAGIETQY
TRBJ2-5 TRBV6-2/TRBV6-3 - ASSYFETQY
TRBJ2-3 TRBV12-3/TRBV12-4 TRBD1 ASTGTGGWTDTQY
TRBJ2-1 TRBV6-5 - ASTTGNEQF
TRBJ1-3 TRBV12-3/TRBV12-4 - AGGETSGNTIY
TRBJ2-5 TRBV7-9 - ASSRAVSGEETQY
TRBJ1-4 TRBV20-1 - SASEGNEKLF
TRBJ2-4 TRBV18 - ASSPRGQTLAKNIQY
TRBJ2-7 TRBV20-1 - SASSWGETYEQY
TRBJ1-1 TRBV29-1 - SVEVVSTEAF
TRBJ1-3 TRBV12-3/TRBV12-4 - ASGERSSGNTIY
TRBJ2-5 TRBV10-3 - AISKSRDQETQY
TRBJ1-2 TRBV7-3 TRBD1 ASSSTGSGYT
TRBJ2-5 TRBV5-1 TRBD2 ASSFGAGGQETQY
TRBJ2-4 TRBV4-3 TRBD2 ASSQGTGGHIQY
TRBJ1-2 TRBV20-1 - SADPPRGRGYT
TRBJ2-1 TRBV5-1 - ASRQGGGYPNEQF
TRBJ2-6 TRBV20-1 - SARPPGRRLSGANVLT
TRBJ1-1 TRBV6-1 - ASSEGQGSLTEAF
TRBJ1-4 TRBV5-1 - ASSLGPLGDEKLF
TRBJ2-1 TRBV12-3/TRBV12-4 - ATTPGVYNEQF
TRBJ1-1 TRBV5-1 - ASSRGRRMNTEAF
TRBJ2-5 TRBV29-1 - SVGMAGEETQY
TRBJ2-5 TRBV10-3 TRBD2 AISASGQETQY
TRBJ1-6 TRBV6-1 - AGRKGPNSPLH
TRBJ2-3 TRBV20-1 - SAAGDGPIVDTQY